This passage covers 32 T cell receptor beta chains from one sample sequenced in a study of graft-versus-host responses after intestinal transplantation. This table comes from immunoSEQ multiplex PCR, and its TCRdb copy is limited to in-frame clones, with some not included. Here the sample spans 95,000 or so clones, 80% to 95% being singletons. Material: PBMCs, obtained 450 to 460 days after intestinal transplant. These receptors were collected from a human patient who received an intestinal transplant, so some T cells may come from the graft donor.

The CDR3 protein is CASSTGTGSYYEQYF. The CDR3 DNA reads as TGCGCCAGCAGCACGGGGACAGGGAGTTACTACGAGCAGTACTTC. V gene TRBV5-1 combines with J gene TRBJ2-7; 9 bases match TRBD1. Trimming cost V 4 bases and J 3 bases; bases outside gene matches: 8. Germline CDR1 is SGHRS and CDR2 is YFSETQ. This CDR3 contains 15 residues.

CDR3 region: CAIGQGDTKAFF. The CDR3, as DNA: TGTGCCATAGGACAGGGTGACACCAAAGCTTTCTTT. This chain connects TRBV10-3 to TRBJ1-1, with TRBD1 identical over 8 bases. The ends lost 9 bases at V and 9 bases at J; junction bases unmatched: 9. This CDR3 comprises 12 residues. Germline V gene lookup returns CDR1 ENHRY and CDR2 SYGVKD.

The V call is TRBV9, the J call TRBJ2-6, with 11 bases identical to TRBD1. The V segment lost 4 bases and the J segment 4 bases; nucleotides outside the gene matches: 13. Germline-derived CDR1 and CDR2 are SGDLS and YYNGEE. The CDR3 has 19 amino acids. The CDR3 reads CASSTRTGTGGSGANVLTF. The CDR3 region has the DNA TGTGCCAGCAGCACCCGTACCGGGACAGGGGGTTCGGGGGCCAACGTCCTGACTTTC.

The J gene is TRBJ2-2, the V gene TRBV21-1; the table gives TRBD1 as D, unverified against the DNA. TRBV21-1 is shown as a pseudogene. The CDR3 length is 16 residues. This CDR3 reads CASSKGTGPNTGELFF. The CDR3 DNA is TGTGCCAGCAGCAAAGGAACAGGCCCGAACACCGGGGAGCTGTTTTTT.

This rearrangement joins TRBV27 to TRBJ2-6; D is unresolved. Germline assignment: CDR1 MNHEY and CDR2 SMNVEV (reference sequence). CDR3 length equals 17 residues. Trimming cost V 6 bases and J 0 bases, with 15 bases left between them. The CDR3 here is CASSQTEAVSGANVLTF. CDR3 coding DNA: TGTGCCAGCAGCCAAACAGAAGCTGTCTCTGGGGCCAACGTCCTGACTTTC. Looking up the rest from reference TRBV27 and TRBJ2-6 gives the full variable domain: EAQVTQNPRYLITVTGKKLTVTCSQNMNHEYMSWYRQDPGLGLRQIYYSMNVEVTDKGDVPEGYKVSRKEKRNFPLILESPSPNQTSLYFCASSQTEAVSGANVLTFGAGSRLTVL.

The chain employs TRBV2 and TRBJ1-1; D gene ambiguous. Between the trimmed V and J ends, which lost 3 bases and 0 bases, there was a span of 11 bases. The CDR3 totals 15 residues. Germline CDR1 SNHLY, CDR2 FYNNEI. CDR3 DNA: TGTGCCAGCAGTGATTTGGGGTACCTGAACACTGAAGCTTTCTTT. This gives the protein CASSDLGYLNTEAFF.

V gene TRBV6-6 combines with J gene TRBJ1-1; the D is unclear. CDR1 and CDR2 (germline): MNHNY, SVGAGI (reference sequence). V was shortened by 3 bases and J by 1 base, with 12 bases between the two germline ends. The length of the CDR3 is 15 residues. CDR3: CASSYEGTSNTEAFF. The CDR3 DNA sequence: TGTGCCAGCAGTTATGAAGGCACCTCGAACACTGAAGCTTTCTTT.

This clone has only one observation. V is TRBV7-6 and J is TRBJ2-7; D ambiguous. The length of the CDR3 is 14 residues. V lost 5 bases, J lost 0 bases, and 11 bases lay in between. Germline CDR1 SGHVS, CDR2 FNYEAQ. This chain's CDR3 is CASSLVVSSYEQYF. CDR3 DNA: TGTGCCAGCAGCCTAGTCGTCTCCTCCTACGAGCAGTACTTC.

The V gene is TRBV4-2, the J gene TRBJ2-5; possibly TRBD2 for D (6 bases). CDR3 size: 14 residues. Germline CDR1 and CDR2: LGHNA and YNFKEQ. V lost 4 bases and J lost 4, with 13 bases in between. CDR3 in amino acids: CASSPRLVGETQYF. The CDR3 DNA follows: TGTGCCAGCAGCCCGCGACTAGTGGGAGAGACCCAGTACTTC.

This chain links TRBV20-1 with TRBJ1-2; D is perhaps TRBD1 (6 bases). Germline loops: CDR1 DFQATT, CDR2 SNEGSKA (reference sequence). Trimming took 5 bases from V and 5 from J, leaving 9 bases between them. The CDR3 totals 11 residues. In nucleotides, the CDR3 is TGCAGTGCTCCACAGGGTTATGGCTACACCTTC. This sequence encodes CSAPQGYGYTF.

The V gene is TRBV5-4, the J gene TRBJ2-5; no reliable D call. CDR3 length: 13 amino acids. Trimming took 0 bases from V and 5 from J, leaving 8 bases between them. Germline CDR1 is SGHNT and CDR2 is YYREEE (reference sequence). CDR3 bases: TGTGCCAGCAGCTTGGGGGCCGCGGAGACCCAGTACTTC. Its translation is CASSLGAAETQYF.

DNA of the CDR3: TGCGCCAGCAGCTTGATGGGACAGCCGAACACCGGGGAGCTGTTTTTT. Translation gives CASSLMGQPNTGELFF. V and J are TRBV5-1 and TRBJ2-2, with TRBD1 matching 7 bases. The ends lost 1 base at V and 0 bases at J; junction bases unmatched: 3. Per the germline V gene, CDR1 is SGHRS and CDR2 is YFSETQ. The CDR3 loop spans 16 amino acids.

The rearrangement uses TRBV7-9 and TRBJ1-1; the D gene is possibly TRBD1 (5 bases). V was shortened by 4 bases and J by 3 bases, with 12 bases between the two germline ends. CDR1 is SEHNR and CDR2 is FQNEAQ in the germline V gene (reference sequence). The CDR3 loop spans 14 amino acids. CDR3 amino acids: CASSYPAGDTEAFF. CDR3 in DNA: TGTGCCAGCAGCTACCCCGCGGGGGACACTGAAGCTTTCTTT.

The chain carries TRBV7-6 and TRBJ2-6, with TRBD1 identical over 8 bases. The CDR3 is 16 amino acids. Germline-derived CDR1 and CDR2 are SGHVS and FNYEAQ. Trimming removed 2 bases from V and 1 base from J; junction bases left unmatched: 1. The CDR3 spells CASSLQGASGANVLTF. The CDR3 bases are TGTGCCAGCAGCTTACAGGGGGCGTCTGGGGCCAACGTCCTGACTTTC. Using reference TRBV7-6 and TRBJ2-6 for the parts outside the CDR3, the full variable domain is GAGVSQSPRYKVTKRGQDVALRCDPISGHVSLYWYRQALGQGPEFLTYFNYEAQQDKSGLPNDRFSAERPEGSISTLTIQRTEQRDSAMYRCASSLQGASGANVLTFGAGSRLTVL.

The chain combines TRBV12-5 with TRBJ1-2; 7 nucleotides line up with TRBD1. This CDR3 is built from 15 residues. With 1 base clipped from V and 8 bases from J, the junction kept 10 bases outside the gene matches. Per germline, CDR1 LGHNT and CDR2 FRNRAP. CDR3 residues: CASGLDGEGAGGYTF. The CDR3 nucleotides read TGTGCTAGTGGTTTGGACGGAGAGGGGGCGGGCGGCTACACCTTC.

CDR3 residues: CASSDHSGGPVGDTQYF. CDR3 bases: TGTGCCAGCAGCGACCATAGCGGGGGCCCAGTAGGAGATACGCAGTATTTT. The chain is built from TRBV9 and TRBJ2-3; 9 nucleotides match TRBD2. The V segment lost 3 bases and the J segment 5 bases; nucleotides outside the gene matches: 13. Per germline, CDR1 SGDLS and CDR2 YYNGEE. The CDR3 runs 17 residues.

To note about this clone: The same CDR3 also results from other DNA sequences found in this sample. V usage is TRBV5-6 and J usage is TRBJ1-1; no firm D call. Germline lookup yields CDR1 SGHDT and CDR2 YYEEEE. CDR3 length: 13 amino acids. Trimming took 2 bases from V and 0 from J, leaving 5 bases between them. Here the CDR3 DNA reads TGTGCCAGCAGCTTTGGCCTGAACACTGAAGCTTTCTTT. Residues: CASSFGLNTEAFF.

The V call is TRBV9, the J call TRBJ1-1, with D hard to call. The CDR3 sequence is 13 residues long. V lost 0 bases and J 4 bases, leaving 7 bases between the germline ends. Looked up from germline, CDR1 is SGDLS and CDR2 is YYNGEE. This CDR3 reads CASSVGVSTEAFF. The DNA for the CDR3 is TGTGCCAGCAGCGTAGGTGTAAGCACTGAAGCTTTCTTT.

This chain joins TRBV5-1 and TRBJ2-2; D ambiguous. Looked up from germline, CDR1 is SGHRS and CDR2 is YFSETQ. Trimming cost V 0 bases and J 0 bases, with 9 bases left between them. This CDR3 has 16 residues. In DNA form, the CDR3 reads TGCGCCAGCAGCTTGGCCCCCCCTTCGAACACCGGGGAGCTGTTTTTT. It specifies CASSLAPPSNTGELFF. Full variable domain (remainder filled in from reference TRBV5-1 and TRBJ2-2): KAGVTQTPRYLIKTRGQQVTLSCSPISGHRSVSWYQQTPGQGLQFLFEYFSETQRNKGNFPGRFSGRQFSNSRSEMNVSTLELGDSALYLCASSLAPPSNTGELFFGEGSRLTVL.

V usage is TRBV4-1 and J usage is TRBJ2-3; D possibly uses TRBD1 or TRBD2 (6 bases each). Germline CDR1 and CDR2: MGHRA and YSYEKL. The ends were cut back, 6 bases at V and 6 bases at J, with 19 bases in the middle. This CDR3 is built from 15 residues. The CDR3 nucleotides read TGCGCCAGCAGAAAGGAAGGGGGGCATCCTGATACGCAGTATTTT. Its translation is CASRKEGGHPDTQYF.

This clone appeared a single time. The chain is built from TRBV6-1 and TRBJ1-5; D gene ambiguous. The CDR3 runs to 16 residues. Germline V gives CDR1 MNHNS, CDR2 SASEGT. The ends were cut back, 0 bases at V and 0 bases at J, with 9 bases in the middle. The CDR3 region is CASSEALWYSNQPQHF. CDR3 sequence (DNA): TGTGCCAGCAGTGAAGCGCTTTGGTATAGCAATCAGCCCCAGCATTTT.

The CDR3 is CASSSMVRPGTEAFF. CDR3 nucleotides: TGTGCCAGCAGCTCGATGGTCCGACCAGGCACTGAAGCTTTCTTT. The chain joins TRBV7-8 to TRBJ1-1; D is unclear. From germline, CDR1 is SGHVS and CDR2 FQNEAQ. The ends were cut back, 4 bases at V and 4 bases at J, with 16 bases in the middle. The CDR3 sequence is 15 residues long.

The chain combines TRBV10-2 with TRBJ1-2, with D uncertain. The CDR3 contains 13 residues. Looked up from germline, CDR1 is WSHSY and CDR2 is SAAADI. V was pared by 2 bases and J by 2 bases, with 6 bases between. The CDR3 here is CASSEGTNYGYTF. DNA of the CDR3: TGCGCCAGCAGTGAGGGCACCAACTATGGCTACACCTTC.

The chain combines TRBV29-1 with TRBJ2-1; D may be TRBD1 or TRBD2 (5 bases each). V gave up 5 bases and J gave up 3 bases, with 20 bases separating them. This CDR3 has 16 residues. Germline CDR1 SQVTM, CDR2 ANQGSEA. The CDR3 loop is CSVRGSRRGHYNEQFF. DNA for the CDR3: TGCAGCGTTAGAGGGTCTCGACGGGGCCACTACAATGAGCAGTTCTTC.

The rearrangement joins TRBV7-8 to TRBJ1-3; no reliable D call. Germline lookup yields CDR1 SGHVS and CDR2 FQNEAQ. This CDR3 is built from 16 residues. The V end was cut by 3 bases, the J end by 2 bases, with 14 bases between. CDR3 residues: CASSLRTGQAGNTIYF. Here the CDR3 DNA reads TGTGCCAGCAGCTTGAGGACCGGGCAGGCTGGAAACACCATATATTTT.

This chain joins TRBV7-3 and TRBJ1-3, with D unclear. The CDR3 length is 15 residues. The V end lost 1 base, the J end lost 4 bases, and 11 bases lay between the germline ends. Germline lookup yields CDR1 SGHTA and CDR2 FQGTGA. The CDR3: CASSLSGLAGNTIYF. CDR3 bases: TGTGCCAGCAGCTTAAGTGGGCTGGCGGGAAACACCATATATTTT.

In this sample, this clone turned up once. This chain joins TRBV29-1 and TRBJ2-5; D possibly matches TRBD1 or TRBD2 (5 bases each). The germline gives CDR1 SQVTM, CDR2 ANQGSEA. The CDR3 spans 13 residues. V shed 3 bases and J shed 2 bases, with 10 bases lying between them. This CDR3 is CSVDGTAQETQYF. The CDR3 bases are TGCAGCGTTGACGGGACGGCACAAGAGACCCAGTACTTC.

The CDR3 DNA follows: TGTGCCAGCTCACCCACGCCTTACGAGCAGTACTTC. Amino acid sequence: CASSPTPYEQYF. The gene calls are TRBV18 and TRBJ2-7, with D uncertain. This CDR3 has 12 amino acids. Trimming left V 3 bases short and J 4 bases short, with 7 bases between. CDR1 and CDR2 from the germline V gene are KGHSH and LQKENI.

This clone was seen a single time. CDR3 loop: CSAGQVLTDTQYF. The CDR3 nucleotides are TGCAGCGCGGGACAGGTCCTCACAGATACGCAGTATTTT. The rearrangement joins TRBV29-1 to TRBJ2-3; 8 nucleotides align to TRBD1. J lost 2 bases, V lost 7 bases, and 5 bases had no gene match. The CDR3 length is 13 residues. Germline V lookup: CDR1 SQVTM, CDR2 ANQGSEA.

V usage is TRBV6-1 and J usage is TRBJ2-7; the D is unclear. CDR1 and CDR2 (germline): MNHNS, SASEGT. V gave up 2 bases and J gave up 3 bases, with 11 bases separating them. The CDR3 is made up of 14 amino acids. The CDR3 coding sequence is TGTGCCAGCAGTGAATCCATTCCGAGCTACGAGCAGTACTTC. Residues: CASSESIPSYEQYF.

The genes are TRBV5-8 and TRBJ1-5; unclear D gene. The V and J ends lost 0 bases and 3 bases respectively, with 7 bases between them. In germline, CDR1 is SGHTS, CDR2 YDEGEE. This CDR3 contains 14 residues. Written as DNA, the CDR3 is TGTGCCAGCAGCTTGGACAGCAACAATCAGCCCCAGCATTTT. Translated, it gives CASSLDSNNQPQHF.

The chain links TRBV2 to TRBJ1-2; no firm D call. Trimming shortened V by 4 bases and J by 8 bases, and 14 bases separated the two germline ends. The CDR3 extends over 13 amino acids. CDR1 is SNHLY, CDR2 FYNNEI, per germline. CDR3 nucleotides: TGTGCCAGCAGTGTAGAAGGGAGTAGGGGCTACACCTTC. It specifies CASSVEGSRGYTF.